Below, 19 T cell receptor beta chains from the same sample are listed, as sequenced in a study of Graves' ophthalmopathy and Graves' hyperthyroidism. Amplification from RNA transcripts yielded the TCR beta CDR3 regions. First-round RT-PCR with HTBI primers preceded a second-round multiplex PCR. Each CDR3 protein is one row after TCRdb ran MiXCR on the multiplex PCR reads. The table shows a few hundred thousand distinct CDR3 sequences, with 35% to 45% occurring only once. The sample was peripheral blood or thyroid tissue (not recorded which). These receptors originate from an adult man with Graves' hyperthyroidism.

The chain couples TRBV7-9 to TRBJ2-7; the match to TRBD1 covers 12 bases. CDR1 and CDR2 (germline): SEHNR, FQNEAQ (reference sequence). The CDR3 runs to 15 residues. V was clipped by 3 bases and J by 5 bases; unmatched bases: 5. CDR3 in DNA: TGTGCCAGCAGCTTCCGGGACAGGGGGCTCGACGAGCAGTACTTC. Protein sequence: CASSFRDRGLDEQYF.

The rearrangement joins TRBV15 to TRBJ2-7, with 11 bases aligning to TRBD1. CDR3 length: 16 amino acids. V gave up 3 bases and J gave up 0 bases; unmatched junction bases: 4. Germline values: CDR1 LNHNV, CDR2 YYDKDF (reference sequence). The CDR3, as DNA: TGTGCCACCAGCAGGACCGGGACAGGGGGCTCCTACGAGCAGTACTTC. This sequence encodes CATSRTGTGGSYEQYF.

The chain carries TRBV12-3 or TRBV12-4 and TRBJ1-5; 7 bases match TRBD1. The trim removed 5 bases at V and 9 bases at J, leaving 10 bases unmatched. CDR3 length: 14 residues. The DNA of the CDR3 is TGTGCCAGCAGTGGGGACAGCCTCCCCCGGCCCCAGCATTTT. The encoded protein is CASSGDSLPRPQHF.

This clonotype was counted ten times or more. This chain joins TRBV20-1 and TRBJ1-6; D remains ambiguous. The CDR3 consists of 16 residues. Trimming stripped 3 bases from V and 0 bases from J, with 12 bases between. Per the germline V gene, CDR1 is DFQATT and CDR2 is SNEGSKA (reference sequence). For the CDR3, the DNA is TGCAGTGCTAGTTCCCAACACGACTCCTATAATTCACCCCTCCACTTT. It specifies CSASSQHDSYNSPLHF.

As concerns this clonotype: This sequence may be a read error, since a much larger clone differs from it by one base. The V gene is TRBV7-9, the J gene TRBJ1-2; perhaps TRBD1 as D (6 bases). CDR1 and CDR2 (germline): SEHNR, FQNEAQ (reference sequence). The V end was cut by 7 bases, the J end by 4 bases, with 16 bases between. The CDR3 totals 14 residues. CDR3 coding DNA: TGTGCCAGCAACTCGCAGGGGCGGAGCTATGGCTACACCTTC. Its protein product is CASNSQGRSYGYTF. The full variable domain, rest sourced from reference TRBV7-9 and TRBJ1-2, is DTGVSQNPRHKITKRGQNVTFRCDPISEHNRLYWYRQTLGQGPEFLTYFQNEAQLEKSRLLSDRFSAERPKGSFSTLEIQRTEQGDSAMYLCASNSQGRSYGYTFGSGTRLTVV.

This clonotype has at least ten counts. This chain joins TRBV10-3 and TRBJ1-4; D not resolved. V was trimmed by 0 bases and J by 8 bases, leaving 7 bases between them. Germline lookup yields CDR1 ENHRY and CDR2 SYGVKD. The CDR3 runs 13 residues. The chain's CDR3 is CAISESEGEKLFF. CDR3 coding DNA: TGTGCCATCAGTGAGTCCGAGGGAGAAAAACTGTTTTTT.

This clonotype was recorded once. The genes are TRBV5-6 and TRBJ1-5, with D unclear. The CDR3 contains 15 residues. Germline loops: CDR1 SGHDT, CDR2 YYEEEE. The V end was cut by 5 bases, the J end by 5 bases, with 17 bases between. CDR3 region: CASSLLPGLDQPQHF. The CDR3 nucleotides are TGTGCCAGCAGTTTGCTCCCCGGACTAGATCAGCCCCAGCATTTT.

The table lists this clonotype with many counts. The CDR3 coding sequence is TGTGCCAGCAGCTTGTTCCAAGGGCTACCTGAAGCTTTCTTT. Amino acids: CASSLFQGLPEAFF. The rearrangement joins TRBV11-2 to TRBJ1-1; D unresolved. This CDR3 region has 14 residues. Between the trimmed V and J ends, which lost 3 bases and 6 bases, there was a span of 14 bases. The germline V gene has CDR1 SGHAT and CDR2 FQNNGV.

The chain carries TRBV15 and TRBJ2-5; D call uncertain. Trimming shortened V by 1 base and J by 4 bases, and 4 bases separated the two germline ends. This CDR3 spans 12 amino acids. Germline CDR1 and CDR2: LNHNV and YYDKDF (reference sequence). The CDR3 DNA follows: TGTGCCACCAGCAGAGTAGCAGAGACCCAGTACTTC. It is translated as CATSRVAETQYF.

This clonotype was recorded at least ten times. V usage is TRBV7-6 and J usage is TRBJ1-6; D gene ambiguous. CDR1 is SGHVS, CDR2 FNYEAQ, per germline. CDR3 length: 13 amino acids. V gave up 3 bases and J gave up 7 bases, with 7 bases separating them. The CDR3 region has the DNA TGTGCCAGCAGCTTTGGTATAAATTCACCCCTCCACTTT. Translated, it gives CASSFGINSPLHF.

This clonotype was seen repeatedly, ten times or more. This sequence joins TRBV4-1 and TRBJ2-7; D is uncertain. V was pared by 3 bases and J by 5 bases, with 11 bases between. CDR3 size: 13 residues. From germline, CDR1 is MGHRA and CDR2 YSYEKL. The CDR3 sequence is CASSQISRDEQYF. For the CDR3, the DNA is TGCGCCAGCAGCCAGATTTCTCGCGACGAGCAGTACTTC.

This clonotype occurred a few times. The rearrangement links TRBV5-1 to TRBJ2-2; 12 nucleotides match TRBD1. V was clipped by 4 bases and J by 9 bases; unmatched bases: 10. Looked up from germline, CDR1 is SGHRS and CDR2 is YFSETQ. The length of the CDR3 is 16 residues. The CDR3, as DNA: TGCGCCAGCAGCCGTACCGGGACAGGGGGCTACCGGGAGCTGTTTTTT. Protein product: CASSRTGTGGYRELFF.

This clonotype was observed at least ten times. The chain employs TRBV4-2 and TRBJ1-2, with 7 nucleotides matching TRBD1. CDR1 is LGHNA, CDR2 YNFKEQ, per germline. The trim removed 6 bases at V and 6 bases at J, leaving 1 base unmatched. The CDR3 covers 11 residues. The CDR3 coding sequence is TGTGCCAGCAGTCAGGGGGATGGCTACACCTTC. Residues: CASSQGDGYTF.

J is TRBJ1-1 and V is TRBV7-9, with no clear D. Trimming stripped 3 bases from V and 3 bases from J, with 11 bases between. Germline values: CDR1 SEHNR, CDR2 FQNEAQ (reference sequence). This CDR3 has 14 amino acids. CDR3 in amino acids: CASSFRPRDTEAFF. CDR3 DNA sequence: TGTGCCAGCAGCTTCCGGCCCCGGGACACTGAAGCTTTCTTT.

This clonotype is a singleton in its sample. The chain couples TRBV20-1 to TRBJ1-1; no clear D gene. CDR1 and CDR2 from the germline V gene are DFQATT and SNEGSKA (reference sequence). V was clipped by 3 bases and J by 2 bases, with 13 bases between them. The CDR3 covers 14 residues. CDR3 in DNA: TGCAGTGCTAGGATCGGGCAGGCAAACACTGAAGCTTTCTTT. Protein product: CSARIGQANTEAFF.

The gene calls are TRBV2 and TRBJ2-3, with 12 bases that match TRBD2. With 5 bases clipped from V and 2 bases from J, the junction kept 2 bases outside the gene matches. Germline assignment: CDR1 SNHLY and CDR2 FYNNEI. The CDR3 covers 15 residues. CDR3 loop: CASSTSGGITDTQYF. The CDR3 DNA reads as TGTGCCAGCAGTACTAGCGGGGGGATCACAGATACGCAGTATTTT.

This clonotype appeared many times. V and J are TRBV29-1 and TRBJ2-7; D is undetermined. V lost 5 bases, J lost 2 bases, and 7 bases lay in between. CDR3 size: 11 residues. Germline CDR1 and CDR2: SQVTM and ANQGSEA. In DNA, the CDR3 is TGCAGCGTTCACGATGCCTACGAGCAGTACTTC. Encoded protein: CSVHDAYEQYF.

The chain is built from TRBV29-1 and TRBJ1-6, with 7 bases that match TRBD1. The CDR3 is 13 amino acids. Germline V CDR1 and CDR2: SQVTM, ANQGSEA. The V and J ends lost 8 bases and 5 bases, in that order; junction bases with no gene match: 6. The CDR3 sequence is CSSDRVNNSPLHF. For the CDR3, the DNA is TGCAGCAGTGACAGGGTGAATAATTCACCCCTCCACTTT.

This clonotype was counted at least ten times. The CDR3 loop is CASSDGDRRRRGNYEQYF. The CDR3 DNA reads as TGTGCCAGCAGTGACGGCGACAGGCGACGACGAGGAAACTACGAGCAGTACTTC. The chain joins TRBV12-3 or TRBV12-4 to TRBJ2-7; D perhaps matches TRBD1 (6 bases). Trimming pared 5 bases from V and 3 bases from J, leaving 26 bases between. The CDR3 has 18 amino acids.